These T cell receptor beta chains were read from a single sample in a study of cytomegalovirus exposure and HLA in healthy donors. TCRdb keeps only in-frame clones here, not all; method: immunoSEQ multiplex PCR. The table shows about 74,000 clones, with 85% to 95% occurring only once. Sequenced sample: PBMCs. The origin of the receptors is a man between 18 and 35 years old in good health and CMV-seropositive. CDR3s include the opening cysteine and the closing phenylalanine or tryptophan. Each record gives: V gene, J gene, CDR3 length, clone size, D gene, CDR3 protein, CDR3 DNA. A D gene is named only where the DNA matches it firmly. Part of the rows lack a size; the others show once, few, many or a class for expanded clones.

TRBV5-1	TRBJ2-1	14	.	.	CASSGLWGNNEQFF	TGCGCCAGCAGTGGTCTATGGGGCAACAATGAGCAGTTCTTC
TRBV28	TRBJ1-1	14	.	.	CASSKTPMNTEAFF	TGTGCCAGCAGTAAAACACCGATGAACACTGAAGCTTTCTTT
TRBV11-2	TRBJ2-1	14	.	.	CASSPRLDSNEQFF	TGTGCCAGCAGCCCAAGACTCGACAGCAATGAGCAGTTCTTC
TRBV6-1	TRBJ2-7	15	.	TRBD2	CATLSSGTSVYEQYF	TGTGCCACCCTTTCATCAGGGACTAGCGTCTACGAGCAGTACTTC
TRBV9	TRBJ1-3	16	.	.	CASSVGTDYSGNTIYF	TGTGCCAGCAGCGTAGGGACAGACTACTCTGGAAACACCATATATTTT
TRBV6-4	TRBJ2-1	15	.	TRBD2	CASSDLAGSYNEQFF	TGTGCCAGCAGTGACCTAGCGGGGAGCTACAATGAGCAGTTCTTC
TRBV2	TRBJ2-7	18	.	TRBD1	CASSEAQLGTGDSYEQYF	TGTGCCAGCAGTGAAGCGCAATTGGGGACAGGGGATTCCTACGAGCAGTACTTC
TRBV6-1	TRBJ1-5	13	.	TRBD1	CASRTGFSQPQHF	TGTGCCAGCCGGACAGGTTTTAGTCAGCCCCAGCATTTT
TRBV7-7	TRBJ2-7	15	.	TRBD2	CASSLSSGSSYEQYF	TGTGCTAGCAGCTTATCTAGCGGGAGCTCCTACGAGCAGTACTTC
TRBV28	TRBJ2-5	14	.	TRBD1	CASSSGQGRETQYF	TGTGCCAGCAGTTCGGGACAGGGGAGGGAGACCCAGTACTTC
TRBV5-1	TRBJ1-4	14	.	.	CASSLDSTYEKLFF	TGCGCCAGCAGCTTGGACAGCACCTATGAAAAACTGTTTTTT
TRBV7-2	TRBJ2-2	16	.	.	CASSLGLLSNTGELFF	TGTGCCAGCAGCTTAGGGTTACTTTCGAACACCGGGGAGCTGTTTTTT
TRBV6-6	TRBJ1-1	13	.	TRBD1	CASSYRTGDEAFF	TGTGCCAGCAGTTACAGGACAGGGGATGAAGCTTTCTTT
TRBV19	TRBJ2-1	16	.	.	CASSPLGWGESDEQFF	TGTGCCAGTAGTCCCCTCGGTTGGGGGGAGAGCGATGAGCAGTTCTTC
TRBV6-6	TRBJ2-3	13	.	.	CASSRDTTDTQYF	TGTGCCAGCAGTAGAGATACCACAGATACGCAGTATTTT
TRBV27	TRBJ2-1	15	.	TRBD2	CASSTLAGGQNEQFF	TGTGCCAGCAGCACTCTAGCGGGAGGGCAGAATGAGCAGTTCTTC
TRBV27	TRBJ2-1	14	.	TRBD2	CASQSGTLYNEQFF	TGTGCCAGTCAAAGCGGGACTCTGTACAATGAGCAGTTCTTC
TRBV6-5	TRBJ1-5	14	.	TRBD1	CASSFGQGNQPQHF	TGTGCCAGCAGTTTCGGACAGGGAAATCAGCCCCAGCATTTT
TRBV30	TRBJ2-1	12	.	.	CAWESGLNEQFF	TGTGCCTGGGAAAGTGGCCTCAATGAGCAGTTCTTC
TRBV27	TRBJ2-5	13	.	.	CASSPQGTETQYF	TGTGCCAGCAGTCCTCAGGGGACGGAGACCCAGTACTTC
TRBV28	TRBJ1-1	13	.	.	CASSPRDKGGAFF	TGTGCCAGCAGTCCCCGGGACAAGGGAGGGGCTTTCTTT
TRBV6-4	TRBJ2-3	17	.	TRBD2	CASSVVAGGGGTDTQYF	TGTGCCAGCAGTGTCGTAGCGGGAGGAGGGGGCACAGATACGCAGTATTTT
TRBV6-5	TRBJ2-5	15	.	TRBD1	CASSSETGWGETQYF	TGTGCCAGCAGTTCCGAGACAGGGTGGGGAGAGACCCAGTACTTC
TRBV6-5	TRBJ2-1	14	.	TRBD2	CASSTQTSGRAQFF	TGTGCCAGCAGCACCCAGACTAGCGGGAGGGCGCAGTTCTTC
TRBV5-1	TRBJ2-5	15	.	TRBD2	CASSQIAGGGETQYF	TGCGCCAGCAGCCAGATAGCGGGAGGCGGTGAGACCCAGTACTTC
TRBV4-1	TRBJ2-7	15	.	.	CASSLWGHLSYEQYF	TGCGCCAGCAGCCTCTGGGGACACCTCTCCTACGAGCAGTACTTC
TRBV6-1	TRBJ2-1	15	.	.	CASSEGSRGALVQFF	TGTGCCAGCAGTGAAGGGAGTCGGGGGGCTCTAGTGCAGTTCTTC
TRBV4-1	TRBJ2-7	15	.	.	CASSPQINGAYEQYF	TGCGCCAGCAGCCCCCAGATCAACGGGGCCTACGAGCAGTACTTC
TRBV30	TRBJ2-1	13	.	.	CAWSQGAYNEQFF	TGTGCCTGGAGTCAAGGAGCCTACAATGAGCAGTTCTTC
TRBV5-1	TRBJ2-1	15	.	TRBD2	CASSSGMDSYNEQFF	TGCGCCAGCAGTAGCGGGATGGATTCCTACAATGAGCAGTTCTTC
TRBV25-1	TRBJ2-1	17	.	TRBD2	CASSEYATSGAYGEQFF	TGTGCCAGCAGTGAATATGCGACTAGCGGGGCGTACGGTGAGCAGTTCTTC
TRBV28	TRBJ1-4	14	.	TRBD1	CASRPGQPNEKLFF	TGTGCCAGCAGACCGGGACAGCCTAATGAAAAACTGTTTTTT
TRBV1	TRBJ2-7	15	.	.	CTSSQPGQCGNEQYF	TGCACCAGCAGCCAACCTGGACAGTGTGGGAACGAGCAGTACTTC
TRBV5-1	TRBJ2-3	17	.	TRBD2	CASSPFGGGPGGDTQYF	TGCGCCAGCAGCCCCTTCGGGGGAGGGCCTGGCGGAGATACGCAGTATTTT
TRBV4-2	TRBJ2-1	17	few	TRBD2	CASSQDSTSGAYNEQFF	TGTGCCAGCAGCCAAGATTCGACTAGCGGGGCCTACAATGAGCAGTTCTTC
TRBV28	TRBJ1-1	12	.	TRBD1	CASSPGQAGAFF	TGTGCCAGCAGTCCGGGACAGGCAGGAGCTTTCTTT
TRBV19	TRBJ2-5	13	.	TRBD1	CASTARGLETQYF	TGTGCCAGTACGGCTAGGGGGCTGGAGACCCAGTACTTC
TRBV5-4	TRBJ1-2	16	.	.	CASRPGTLDVTRGYTF	TGTGCCAGCAGGCCCGGGACACTGGACGTAACTCGTGGCTACACCTTC
TRBV6-5	TRBJ1-4	15	.	TRBD1	CASSYWPGGGEKLFF	TGTGCCAGCAGTTATTGGCCAGGGGGCGGCGAAAAACTGTTTTTT
TRBV5-1	TRBJ2-2	17	few	TRBD2	CASSLVGEGTNTGELFF	TGCGCCAGCAGCTTGGTCGGGGAGGGGACGAACACCGGGGAGCTGTTTTTT
TRBV10-3	TRBJ1-2	12	.	.	CAISDQYWGYTF	TGTGCCATCAGTGATCAGTATTGGGGCTACACCTTC
TRBV9	TRBJ2-3	15	once	.	CASSVGGGSTDTQYF	TGTGCCAGCAGCGTAGGAGGGGGAAGCACAGATACGCAGTATTTT
TRBV10-1	TRBJ2-7	13	.	TRBD1	CASSETGGREQYF	TGCGCCAGCAGTGAGACAGGGGGCAGGGAGCAGTACTTC
TRBV5-1	TRBJ2-7	14	.	TRBD2	CASREGLAGGEQYF	TGCGCCAGCAGAGAGGGACTAGCGGGAGGCGAGCAGTACTTC
TRBV18	TRBJ2-5	15	.	TRBD2	CASSPTSSGQETQYF	TGTGCCAGCTCACCGACCTCTAGCGGACAAGAGACCCAGTACTTC
TRBV27	TRBJ2-1	15	.	TRBD2	CASSLLAGGVHEQFF	TGTGCCAGCAGCTTACTAGCGGGAGGAGTCCATGAGCAGTTCTTC
TRBV28	TRBJ1-1	16	.	TRBD1	CATRIGTGIPNTEAFF	TGTGCCACCAGAATCGGGACAGGGATCCCGAACACTGAAGCTTTCTTT
TRBV14	TRBJ2-1	16	.	.	CASSQGEAGSYNEQFF	TGTGCCAGCAGCCAAGGAGAAGCGGGCTCCTACAATGAGCAGTTCTTC
TRBV28	TRBJ2-5	12	.	.	CASKHVQETQYF	TGTGCCAGCAAACACGTCCAAGAGACCCAGTACTTC
TRBV5-1	TRBJ2-7	11	.	.	CASSLEGGQYF	TGCGCCAGCAGCTTGGAAGGGGGGCAGTACTTC